This T cell receptor beta chain was identified in a study of T cell changes during pregnancy in multiple sclerosis (dated by TCRdb to between 2019 and 2020). Concerning the study at large: In women with multiple sclerosis, the researchers looked at how the T cell repertoire shifted as pregnancy progressed.

V is cut back by 8 bases and J by 3 bases, with 4 bases in the junction unmatched. Inclusive of the bounding cysteine and phenylalanine, the CDR3 is 13 residues long. Only CDR3 DNA remains: 39 bases, in frame from the first base. The germline V gene encodes CDR1 MNHNY and CDR2 SVGAGI (reference sequence). The library was generated by the immunoSEQ multiplex PCR assay. TCRdb obtained this table from immuneACCESS and retained in-frame rearrangements with V and J assigned. These tables miss some clones; where compared with another copy, unresolved V genes account for less than half of the shortfall, and the remainder is unexplained. The sample table contains around 100,000 clones; only one count was recorded for 90% to 95% of them. Clones ranked in the top ten supply approximately 1.5% of the sample. In regard to this clone: This clone's antigen is unknown. Base qualities were left out, and no much larger clone turns up one base away.

The origin of this receptor is a female donor with multiple sclerosis, enrolled in a pregnancy study. This sample comprised peripheral blood, obtained in the third trimester of pregnancy. The chain uses TRBV6-6 and TRBJ1-5; 7 nucleotides in the junction match TRBD1. The nucleotides read TGTGCCAGCTCCGGGACAGTCAATCAGCCCCAGCATTTT. This is translated as CASSGTVNQPQHF.